This TCR beta chain came from a study of blood T cells in healthy people across ages (dated by TCRdb to between 2014 and 2017). About the full investigation: In model experiments, template switching captured roughly one uniquely barcoded TCR beta cDNA molecule for every two T cells. Age-related changes in TCR beta repertoire diversity were measured in the study by deep sequencing normalized with unique cDNA molecular identifiers. Donors were grouped into four age groups: young (average roughly 17 years), middle-aged (about 38), aged (about 60) and long-lived (82). To avoid experimental bias, donors of different ages were spread randomly across the sequencing lanes. Two additional independent replicas of 1 million unique cDNA reads from the same blood draw were analyzed for two donors (one aged 18 to 30 and one aged 80 or older). Broad study findings and their caveats: Because the CMV infection status of the donors was unknown, age-related changes in expanded clonotypes may potentially have been confounded. Conclusive comparison of naive and antigen-experienced compartments was prevented by the profiling of bulk unsorted PBMCs. A strong correlation was found between observed TCR beta diversity and the percentage of naive T cells measured by flow cytometry. Total diversity estimates from one million sequenced T cells were considered lower bounds and underestimates. Observed TCR beta diversity per million T cells fell roughly linearly with age, and a significant reduction was already apparent by age about 36. Compared with the aged group, the long-lived group had more naive CD4+ T cells, fewer expanded clones and increased TCR diversity, suggesting age selection.

Library construction relied on 5' RACE. The listed sequencing device is Illumina HiSeq 2500. A second PCR of about 7 to 12 cycles was run with a J-beta primer mix and a sample-barcoded 5' primer. A unique molecular identifier was introduced onto each TCR beta cDNA molecule by a template-switch 5' adaptor carrying 12 random nucleotides. Each sample yielded at least 2.5 million CDR3-containing paired-end reads. The Mint cDNA synthesis kit, primed by a TRBC-specific oligonucleotide, was used to synthesize first-strand cDNA from all RNA. All cDNA was treated with uracil-DNA glycosylase and then went through a first 18-cycle PCR with the universal primers M1SS and BC2_uni_R. The paper's data handling went like this. For normalization, 1 million high-quality reads, each with a distinct molecular identifier, were randomly selected from each sample. Instead of being binned into consensus sequences, reads that shared molecular identifiers were thrown out. MiTCR, set to a Q25 quality threshold and the strictest error-elimination algorithm, was used for CDR3 identification, clonotype clustering and error correction. Lower-bound total TCR beta diversity was estimated with a nonparametric unseen species model using Euler transformation. TCRdb itself trimmed the public reads at Q25 with fastp, ran MiXCR and retained productive beta chains. Rows matching on CDR3 protein sequence are summarized as one entry with the most common DNA and genes. These V and J calls originate from TCRdb's pipeline instead of the authors' own analysis. The sample includes fewer than 700,000 distinct CDR3 sequences, with roughly 48% observed a single time. The ten largest make up about 22% of the sample.

The CDR3 sequence holds 13 residues, the cysteine and phenylalanine included. The only DNA kept is the CDR3, 39 bases in frame from the first base. CDR1 and CDR2, per the germline V gene, are SQVTM and ANQGSEA. Trimming accounts for 7 bases at V and 5 bases at J, while the number of junction bases matched to no gene is 8. This clonotype showed up just a few times. It has no known antigen specificity. Base-call qualities are not available, and no considerably larger clone is one nucleotide away. The roughly 39 donors, aged roughly 6 to 95 years, were systemically healthy Caucasian individuals from Russia. Each donor gave 8 to 10 milliliters of peripheral blood, drawn into EDTA-treated Vacutainer tubes. PBMCs were isolated by Ficoll-Paque density-gradient centrifugation, with at least 7 million obtained per sample. Trizol reagent was used to extract total RNA from PBMCs, with at least 6 micrograms per sample. For every donor, flow cytometry on a PBMC aliquot measured the percentage of naive CD45RAhigh/CD27high T cells.

The TCR originated in an elderly man in good health. The specimen sequenced was blood. In this chain, TRBV29-1 is recombined with TRBJ2-3; a stretch of 8 junction bases matches TRBD2. The sequence in DNA is TGCAGCGCCGCGGCGGGAGGCCAAGATACGCAGTATTTT. This yields the protein CSAAAGGQDTQYF.